The clone carrying this TCR beta chain was detected once. The antigen is not known. The data belong to a study of cytomegalovirus exposure and HLA in healthy donors. There are 17 residues in the CDR3. V gave up 3 bases and J gave up 0 bases; unmatched junction bases: 7. Germline CDR1 LNHDA, CDR2 SQIVND (reference sequence). With 60 Vbeta and 13 Jbeta primers, the PCR was carried out. Profiled with immunoSEQ multiplex PCR; TCRdb holds only in-frame clones, not every one. The repertoire includes about 140,000 clones, about three fifths of them detected once, and approximately 1.7% sits in the top ten. Study findings and constraints: TCR beta sequences numbering 15,000 to 20,000 were associated with HLA alleles at 0.05 false discovery rate in a later analysis.

This receptor was taken from a male donor in good health and CMV-seronegative. The chain links TRBV19 to TRBJ2-1; 8 positions match TRBD2. Sequences were obtained from PBMCs. The DNA for the CDR3 is TGTGCCAGTAGTATGCCCTTAGCGGGATTCTCCTACAATGAGCAGTTCTTC. It codes for CASSMPLAGFSYNEQFF.